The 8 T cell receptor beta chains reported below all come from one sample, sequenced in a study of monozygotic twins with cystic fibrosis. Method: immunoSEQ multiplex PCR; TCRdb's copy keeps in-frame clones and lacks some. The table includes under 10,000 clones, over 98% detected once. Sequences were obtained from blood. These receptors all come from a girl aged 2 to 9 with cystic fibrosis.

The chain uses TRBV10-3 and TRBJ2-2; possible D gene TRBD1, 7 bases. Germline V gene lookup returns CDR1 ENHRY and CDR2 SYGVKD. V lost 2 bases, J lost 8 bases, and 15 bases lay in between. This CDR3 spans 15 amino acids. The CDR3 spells CAISEGRGASGELFF. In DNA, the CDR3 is TGTGCCATCAGTGAGGGCAGGGGGGCAAGTGGGGAGCTGTTTTTT.

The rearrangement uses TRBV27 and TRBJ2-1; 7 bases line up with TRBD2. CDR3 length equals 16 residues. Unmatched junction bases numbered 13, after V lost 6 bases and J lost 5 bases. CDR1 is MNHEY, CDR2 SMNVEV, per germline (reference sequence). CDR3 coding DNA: TGTGCCAGCAGCCCCCGGGGGGTAGTCAAACACAATGAGCAGTTCTTC. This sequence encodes CASSPRGVVKHNEQFF.

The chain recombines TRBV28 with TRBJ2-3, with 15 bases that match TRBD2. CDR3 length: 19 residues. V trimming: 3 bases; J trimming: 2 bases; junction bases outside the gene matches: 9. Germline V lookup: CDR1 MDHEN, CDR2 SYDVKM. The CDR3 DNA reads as TGTGCCAGCAGTTTTTTCCCTGGGACTAGCGGGAGGCCCACAGATACGCAGTATTTT. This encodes CASSFFPGTSGRPTDTQYF.

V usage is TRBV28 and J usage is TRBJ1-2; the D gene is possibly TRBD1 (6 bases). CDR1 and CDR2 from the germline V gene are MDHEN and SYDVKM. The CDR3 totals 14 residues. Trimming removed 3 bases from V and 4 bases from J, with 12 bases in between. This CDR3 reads CASSLLGARYGYTF. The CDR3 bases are TGTGCCAGCAGTTTGTTGGGGGCGCGCTATGGCTACACCTTC.

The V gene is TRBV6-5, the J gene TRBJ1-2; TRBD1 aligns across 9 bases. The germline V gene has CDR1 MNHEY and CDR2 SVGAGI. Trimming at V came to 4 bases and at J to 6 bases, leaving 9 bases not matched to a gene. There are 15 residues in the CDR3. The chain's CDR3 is CASSSTGTGIHGYTF. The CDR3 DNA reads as TGTGCCAGCAGTTCTACCGGGACAGGGATACATGGCTACACCTTC.

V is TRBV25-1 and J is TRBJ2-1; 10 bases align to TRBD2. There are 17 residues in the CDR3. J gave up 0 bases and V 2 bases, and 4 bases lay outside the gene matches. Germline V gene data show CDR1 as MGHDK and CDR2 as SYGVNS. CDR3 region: CASSETSGISSYNEQFF. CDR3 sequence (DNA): TGTGCCAGCAGTGAAACTAGCGGGATCAGCTCCTACAATGAGCAGTTCTTC.

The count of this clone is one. This CDR3 is CASSFYTGPEGYTF. The CDR3 coding sequence is TGTGCCAGCAGCTTCTATACAGGCCCAGAGGGCTACACCTTC. The rearrangement joins TRBV5-5 to TRBJ1-2; D perhaps matches TRBD1 (5 bases). The germline V gene has CDR1 SGHKS and CDR2 YYEKEE (reference sequence). The ends were cut back, 2 bases at V and 8 bases at J, with 16 bases in the middle. This CDR3 has 14 residues.

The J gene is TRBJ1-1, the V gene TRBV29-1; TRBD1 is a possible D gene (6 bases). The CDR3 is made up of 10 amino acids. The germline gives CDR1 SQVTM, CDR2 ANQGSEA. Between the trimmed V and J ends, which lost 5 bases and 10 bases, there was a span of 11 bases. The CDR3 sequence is CSVSTGIAFF. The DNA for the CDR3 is TGCAGCGTTTCTACAGGGATAGCTTTCTTT.